A selection of T cell receptor beta chains follows, all from one sample in a study of CD8 T cells in Susac syndrome. TCRdb re-called the immunoSEQ multiplex PCR reads with MiXCR, one entry per CDR3 protein. The sample has about 71,000 distinct CDR3 sequences, nearly 96% seen once. Sequencing input: CD4+ T cells from PBMCs. The receptors come from a human donor with multiple sclerosis. Both conserved end residues are part of each CDR3. Fields, in order: clone size, V gene, D gene, J gene, CDR3 DNA, CDR3 protein. D genes are given only for firm matches. Rows give clone size only sometimes, using once, few, many, or a class for an expanded clone.

-	TRBV6-5	-	TRBJ2-5	TGTGCCAGCAGCACCAGAGTCCAAGAGACCCAGTACTTC	CASSTRVQETQYF
-	TRBV9	-	TRBJ2-1	TGTGCCAGCAGCGTAGGGGCGGCCCAATCCTACAATGAGCAGTTCTTC	CASSVGAAQSYNEQFF
-	TRBV20-1	TRBD2	TRBJ2-3	TGCAGTGCTAGAGATCCAGCGGGGGGATCCACAGATACGCAGTATTTT	CSARDPAGGSTDTQYF
-	TRBV3-1	-	TRBJ2-1	TGTGCCAGCAGCCACCCGACGGAGCAGTTCTTC	CASSHPTEQFF
once	TRBV4-3	-	TRBJ2-7	TGCGCCAGCAGCCAAGATCGGCGCTACGAGCAGTACTTC	CASSQDRRYEQYF
-	TRBV6-5	-	TRBJ2-7	TGTGCCAGCAGACAAGGATCCTACGAGCAGTACTTC	CASRQGSYEQYF
-	TRBV7-2	-	TRBJ2-7	TGTGCCAGCAGCACGCTCGCCGAGCAGTACTTC	CASSTLAEQYF
-	TRBV29-1	-	TRBJ2-4	TGCAGCGTTGAAGAGGGCGGACGTTATCAGTACTTC	CSVEEGGRYQYF
-	TRBV20-1	TRBD2	TRBJ2-1	TGCAGGGCCCTAGCGGGGGGGTACAATGAGCAGTTCTTC	CRALAGGYNEQFF
few	TRBV7-2	-	TRBJ2-3	TGTGCCAGCAGCTTACCCTGGACCACCGGAGATACGCAGTATTTT	CASSLPWTTGDTQYF
once	TRBV7-9	-	TRBJ2-1	TGTGCCAGCAGCCTATTTGTCCAGGGTGAGCAGTTCTTC	CASSLFVQGEQFF
-	TRBV12-3/TRBV12-4	-	TRBJ1-1	TGTGCCAGCAGTTTAGCGCCACGAACTGAAGCTTTCTTT	CASSLAPRTEAFF
-	TRBV24-1	-	TRBJ1-1	TGTGCCACCAGTGATCAGGGAAGTCCTGAAGCTTTCTTT	CATSDQGSPEAFF
-	TRBV6-1	-	TRBJ1-5	TGTGCCAGCGAGGGAAATCAGCCCCAGCATTTT	CASEGNQPQHF
-	TRBV28	TRBD2	TRBJ2-2	TGTGCCAGCACTAGCGGGGACTACACCGGGGAGCTGTTTTTT	CASTSGDYTGELFF
-	TRBV18	-	TRBJ2-1	TGTGCCAGCTCACCCCGGACACCCCCTGGCAATGAGCAGTTCTTC	CASSPRTPPGNEQFF
-	TRBV12-3/TRBV12-4	-	TRBJ2-1	TGTGCCAGCAGCCCCCCGGGCCCAGCGCAGTTCTTC	CASSPPGPAQFF
-	TRBV7-2	TRBD2	TRBJ2-3	TGTGCCAGCAGCTTAGTTACTAGCGGGGGGGCCGGGGATACGCAGTATTTT	CASSLVTSGGAGDTQYF
-	TRBV7-8	TRBD2	TRBJ2-2	TGTGCCACCCTAGAGGCGGGGGCGAACACCGGGGAGCTGTTTTTT	CATLEAGANTGELFF
-	TRBV28	TRBD1	TRBJ2-3	TGTGCCAGCACCAAATCCTCGGCAGGGGGCTCAGATACGCAGTATTTT	CASTKSSAGGSDTQYF
-	TRBV20-1	TRBD1	TRBJ1-6	TGCAGTGCTAGAGGCCCCGGGACAGGGAGCGTTAATTCACCCCTCCACTTT	CSARGPGTGSVNSPLHF
-	TRBV12-3/TRBV12-4	-	TRBJ2-2	TGTGCCAGAGAGGGAAGTGACACCGGGGAGCTGTTTTTT	CAREGSDTGELFF
-	TRBV7-9	-	TRBJ1-6	TGTGCCAGCAGACCTAATTGGCGTGGGTCGCAAATTGATTCACCCCTCCACTTT	CASRPNWRGSQIDSPLHF
-	TRBV19	-	TRBJ2-7	TGTGCCAGTAGCCCCCGCGGGTCAGCCTACGAGCAGTACTTC	CASSPRGSAYEQYF
-	TRBV3-1	-	TRBJ2-7	TGTGCCAGCAGCCGCGACAGTCGCTCCTACGAGCAGTACTTC	CASSRDSRSYEQYF
-	TRBV3-1	-	TRBJ2-7	TGTGCCAGCAGCCCACGAGGGGGTCATCTGACCTACGAGCAGTACTTC	CASSPRGGHLTYEQYF
-	TRBV5-6	-	TRBJ2-5	TGTGCCAGCAGCTTGGAGGCAGTCCAAGAGACCCAGTACTTC	CASSLEAVQETQYF
-	TRBV29-1	TRBD1	TRBJ1-2	TGCAGCGTATGGACAGGGAACTATGGCTACACCTTC	CSVWTGNYGYTF
-	TRBV15	-	TRBJ1-5	TGTGCCACCAGCAGGGGGGGGGTCGGCAATCAGCCCCAGCATTTT	CATSRGGVGNQPQHF
-	TRBV20-1	-	TRBJ2-1	TGCAGTGCTAGAGACGATCGCAATGAGCAGTTCTTC	CSARDDRNEQFF
-	TRBV5-1	TRBD1	TRBJ1-1	TGCGCCAGCAGCGAGGACAGGGAGGAAGCTTTCTTT	CASSEDREEAFF
-	TRBV12-3/TRBV12-4	-	TRBJ2-7	TGTGCCAGCAGCCTGAAGGGGGGGGAAACCTACGAGCAGTACTTC	CASSLKGGETYEQYF
-	TRBV29-1	TRBD1	TRBJ2-7	TGCAGCGTTGGACAGGGAACCTACGAGCAGTACTTC	CSVGQGTYEQYF
-	TRBV7-2	TRBD2	TRBJ2-1	TGTGCCAGCAGCTCATCAGCGGGGGTAAACAATGAGCAGTTCTTC	CASSSSAGVNNEQFF
-	TRBV9	-	TRBJ1-6	TGTGCCAGCAGCGTCTCCCCGGGACAAGGGGGAAGCTCCTATAATTCACCCCTCCACTTT	CASSVSPGQGGSSYNSPLHF
-	TRBV28	-	TRBJ2-7	TGTGCCAGCAGTTCTGTACCTCCGGGTCCTAAAGCCTACGAGCAGTACTTC	CASSSVPPGPKAYEQYF
-	TRBV24-1	-	TRBJ1-1	TGTGCCACCAGTGATAGCGAGAGGGCAGCTTTCTTT	CATSDSERAAFF
once	TRBV24-1	TRBD1	TRBJ1-2	TGTGCCACCAGTGACACGGGACAGGGATATGGCTACACCTTC	CATSDTGQGYGYTF
-	TRBV15	TRBD2	TRBJ2-1	TGTGCCACCAGCGGGGAGGCACCGGGACTATCGTACAATGAGCAGTTCTTC	CATSGEAPGLSYNEQFF
-	TRBV20-1	TRBD1	TRBJ2-4	TGCAGTGCACTGACAGGGGAGGTTCTCGACATTCAGTACTTC	CSALTGEVLDIQYF
once	TRBV9	-	TRBJ1-6	TGTGCCAGCAGCGTAGAGGGATTAGGTAATTCACCCCTCCACTTT	CASSVEGLGNSPLHF
-	TRBV30	TRBD2	TRBJ2-5	TGTGCCTGGAGTGTAGGGGCTAGCGGAAATCAAGAGACCCAGTACTTC	CAWSVGASGNQETQYF
-	TRBV9	-	TRBJ2-3	TGTGCCAGCAGCGTAGCGCCGGATAGCACAGATACGCAGTATTTT	CASSVAPDSTDTQYF